This TCR beta chain was recovered during a study of identical twins. This clonotype was seen a handful of times. TCRdb re-called the 5' RACE reads with MiXCR, one entry per CDR3 protein. The data show over 200,000 distinct CDR3 sequences, over 5.5% seen once. Germline CDR1 and CDR2: DFQATT and SNEGSKA (reference sequence). The CDR3 is made up of 17 amino acids. Germline trimming cut 2 bases from V and 2 bases from J; bases unmatched to any gene: 12. These data were also filed under a second study, of T cells expressing NK-cell markers. That report adds: Of the CD8+ T cells in about 6 donors, roughly 1.0-7.5% belonged to dominant NKG2C+ clonotypes.

The chain combines TRBV20-1 with TRBJ2-3, with 8 bases identical to TRBD1. Sequences were obtained from CD8+ T cells sorted from blood. This receptor was taken from a woman under 30 in good health. The CDR3 loop reads CSARLDRGLSYTDTQYF. The CDR3 DNA is TGCAGTGCTAGACTTGACAGGGGTCTTTCCTACACAGATACGCAGTATTTT.